A few counts support the clone carrying this T cell receptor (beta chain). This sample is drawn from a study of T cell changes during pregnancy in multiple sclerosis. This CDR3 spans 15 amino acids. V shed 5 bases and J shed 0 bases, with 14 bases lying between them. Per germline, CDR1 SGHDN and CDR2 FVKESK. The assay was immunoSEQ multiplex PCR, and TCRdb's table has in-frame clones only and misses some. This table holds tens of thousands of clones, 90% to 95% found once. The sequences come from peripheral blood, collected in the third trimester of pregnancy. The source is a female donor with multiple sclerosis, enrolled in a pregnancy study. V and J are TRBV14 and TRBJ2-7, with unresolved D. For the CDR3, the DNA is TGTGCCAGCAGCTTTAGTCTGCTTTCCTCCTACGAGCAGTACTTC. Translating it yields CASSFSLLSSYEQYF.